The clone carrying this T cell receptor beta chain showed up many times. Germline lookup yields CDR1 MNHEY and CDR2 SVGEGT. CDR3 length equals 15 residues. V gave up 8 bases and J gave up 2 bases, with 16 bases separating them. This specimen comes from a study of T cells in Graves' hyperthyroidism and ophthalmopathy. Amplification of TCR beta CDR3 regions used RNA as the template. With the HTBI primer set, the TCR CDR3 went through a first round of RT-PCR. TCRdb processed the multiplex PCR reads anew with MiXCR; each CDR3 protein has one entry. Of around 340,000 distinct CDR3 sequences detected, about a sixth appear once; the ten largest clones hold around 15%.

The J gene is TRBJ1-5, the V gene TRBV6-2 or TRBV6-3; possibly TRBD1 for D (6 bases). This clonotype was sampled from a woman aged 40-49 years with Graves' ophthalmopathy. Sequenced material: blood. CDR3: CASGRGGRGNQPQHF. The DNA for the CDR3 is TGTGCCAGCGGGAGGGGGGGAAGGGGCAATCAGCCCCAGCATTTT.